These T cell receptor beta chains were read from a single sample in a study of shared clonotypes between healthy human individuals. Clones were sequenced by immunoSEQ multiplex PCR, and TCRdb holds only the in-frame ones, with some missing. This sample has approximately 2.4 million clones, with roughly 95% found just once. The sequenced sample consisted of naive CD4+ T cells sorted from blood. Receptor source: a man aged 18 to 29 in good health. CDR3s include the opening cysteine and the closing phenylalanine or tryptophan. The order of the fields is clone size, J gene, D gene, V gene, CDR3 DNA, CDR3 protein. D genes are given only for firm matches. Size is omitted from some rows. Given values are once, few, many or a class for expanded clones.

- TRBJ2-7 TRBD2 TRBV5-6 TGTGCCAGCAGCTTGGCTGCTCGCGGGGGGGCCCCCTACGAGCAGTACTTC CASSLAARGGAPYEQYF
- TRBJ2-5 - TRBV6-1 TGTGCCAGCAGTGGTAACGGGAGTCCCCCCGAGACCCAGTACTTC CASSGNGSPPETQYF
- TRBJ2-2 - TRBV10-2 TGCGCCAGCAGTGAGCGGAGGGCGGACACCGGGGAGCTGTTTTTT CASSERRADTGELFF
- TRBJ1-5 - TRBV19 TGTGCCAGTAGTATGCAAAAAAATCAGCCCCAGCATTTT CASSMQKNQPQHF
- TRBJ1-5 - TRBV6-1 TGTGCCAGCAGTTATAATCAGCCCCAGCATTTT CASSYNQPQHF
- TRBJ2-3 - TRBV5-4 TGTGCCAGCAGCTTGAATCTCGACGGGAGAAATACGCAGTATTTT CASSLNLDGRNTQYF
- TRBJ2-2 TRBD1 TRBV9 TGTGCCAGCAGCGCACAGGGGGCCGACATCGGGGAGCTGTTTTTT CASSAQGADIGELFF
- TRBJ1-6 TRBD1 TRBV19 TGTGCCAGTAGCGCGGACAGGGTAAATTCACCCCTCCACTTT CASSADRVNSPLHF
- TRBJ1-2 - TRBV5-5 TGTGCCAGCAGCTTGGGGACCCTGTCTGTCTATGGCTACACCTTC CASSLGTLSVYGYTF
- TRBJ2-3 - TRBV7-9 TGTGCCAGCAGTTTACTAGAGGCCGGTAGCACAGATACGCAGTATTTT CASSLLEAGSTDTQYF
- TRBJ2-7 - TRBV11-2 TGTGCCAGCAGCAGCAGGATCCGGGGGTACGAGCAGTACTTC CASSSRIRGYEQYF
- TRBJ2-5 - TRBV7-2 TGTGCCAGCAGCCCTTACAGGGTAGGAGAGACCCAGTACTTC CASSPYRVGETQYF
- TRBJ2-1 TRBD2 TRBV27 TGTGCCAGCAGTTTCCTCCCTGGGACTAGCGGGAACAATGAGCAGTTCTTC CASSFLPGTSGNNEQFF
- TRBJ2-7 - TRBV21-1 TGTGCCAGCAGCAAAGCGGGGACAGTTAACTACGAGCAGTACTTC CASSKAGTVNYEQYF
once TRBJ2-1 TRBD2 TRBV5-4 TGTGCCAGCAGCTTGGGGGGTAGCGGGAGGGCCAACAATGAGCAGTTCTTC CASSLGGSGRANNEQFF
- TRBJ2-1 - TRBV6-5 TGTGCCAGCAGTCCCCGTTGGGGTTTGAACAATGAGCAGTTCTTC CASSPRWGLNNEQFF
- TRBJ2-2 - TRBV6-4 TGTGCCAGCAGTGTACAGGCAGGCGGGGAGCTGTTTTTT CASSVQAGGELFF
once TRBJ2-6 - TRBV11-2 TGTGCCAGCAGCTCCCTTACAGGGCGCGGGGCCAACGTCCTGACTTTC CASSSLTGRGANVLTF
- TRBJ1-1 TRBD1 TRBV18 TGTGCCAGCTCATCGACAGGGCGAGACACTGAAGCTTTCTTT CASSSTGRDTEAFF
- TRBJ2-5 TRBD2 TRBV2 TGTGCCAGCGTCTGGACTAGCGGGACGCAAGAGACCCAGTACTTC CASVWTSGTQETQYF
- TRBJ2-5 TRBD2 TRBV5-4 TGTGCCAGCAGCTTGGTCGCTAGCGGCAAAGAGACCCAGTACTTC CASSLVASGKETQYF
- TRBJ1-2 - TRBV30 TGTGCCTGGAGTAACTCAGGGACCTATGGCTACACCTTC CAWSNSGTYGYTF
- TRBJ1-1 TRBD1 TRBV4-1 TGCGCCAGCAGCCACCTATTGGACAGGGCCAAGAACACTGAAGCTTTCTTT CASSHLLDRAKNTEAFF
- TRBJ2-2 - TRBV9 TGTGCCAGCAGCGTAGTTCAGGGTCCCACCGGGGAGCTGTTTTTT CASSVVQGPTGELFF
- TRBJ2-5 TRBD2 TRBV4-3 TGCGCCAGCAGCCAAGGCGGGGGGAAGACCCAGTACTTC CASSQGGGKTQYF
- TRBJ2-3 - TRBV6-1 TGTGCCAGCAGTGTGGACAGTAGCACAGATACGCAGTATTTT CASSVDSSTDTQYF
- TRBJ2-7 - TRBV5-8 TGTGCCAGCAGCTTGGGTTTGGCAGGGCCGTACGAGCAGTACTTC CASSLGLAGPYEQYF
- TRBJ1-5 TRBD1 TRBV6-1 TGTGCCAGCAGTGGGGACAGGGATCAGCCCCAGCATTTT CASSGDRDQPQHF
- TRBJ2-3 TRBD2 TRBV5-4 TGTGCCAGCAGCTTGGGTAGCGGGAAGGCAGATACGCAGTATTTT CASSLGSGKADTQYF
- TRBJ2-7 - TRBV13 TGTGCCAGCAGCTTAGATCGGGGCCACGAGCAGTACTTC CASSLDRGHEQYF
- TRBJ1-2 TRBD1 TRBV7-2 TGTGCCAGCAGCCCACGGACAGGCGAATATGGCTACACCTTC CASSPRTGEYGYTF
- TRBJ2-5 - TRBV30 TGTGCCTGGAGTGTACTAGGCGGTGGGACCCAGTACTTC CAWSVLGGGTQYF
- TRBJ2-3 - TRBV2 TGTGCCAGCAGTCGGACGCAGAGGGCAGATACGCAGTATTTT CASSRTQRADTQYF